A single sample is the source of the 2 T cell receptor beta chains below, sequenced in a study of CD8 T cells in Susac syndrome. An input of roughly 0.5 to 1 ug of RNA was subjected to reverse transcription using random hexamers. From the immunoSEQ multiplex PCR reads, TCRdb called clonotypes with MiXCR, one entry per CDR3 protein. The repertoire holds under 90,000 distinct CDR3 sequences, with around 95% as singletons. Specimen: CD8+ T cells from PBMCs. These receptors all stem from a human donor with Susac syndrome.

CDR3 coding DNA: TGTGCCAGCAGCAGCGGCGGGGACTACGAGCAGTACTTC. This translates into CASSSGGDYEQYF. V is TRBV5-6 and J is TRBJ2-7; TRBD2 is a possible D gene (6 bases). Germline V lookup: CDR1 SGHDT, CDR2 YYEEEE. Trimming removed 4 bases at V and 3 bases at J, with 11 bases between. This CDR3 has 13 amino acids.

The V gene is TRBV7-9, the J gene TRBJ2-6; 9 nucleotides match TRBD1. Trimming took 7 bases from V and 1 from J; bases not matched to a gene: 8. The CDR3 runs to 17 residues. Germline V lookup: CDR1 SEHNR, CDR2 FQNEAQ (reference sequence). The CDR3 nucleotides read TGTGCCAGCATGGGGGGACAGGGTCTATCTGGGGCCAACGTCCTGACTTTC. Translation: CASMGGQGLSGANVLTF.